These 20 T cell receptor beta chains originate from one sample sequenced in a study of cytomegalovirus exposure and HLA in healthy donors. Researchers ran the PCR with 60 Vbeta and 13 Jbeta primers. Here immunoSEQ multiplex PCR was the method, and the copy in TCRdb shows in-frame clones only, minus some. Found here are 200,000 to 250,000 clones, 65% to 80% of them singletons; the top ten hold about 14%. The sample was PBMCs. Every receptor here comes from a man in his forties in good health and CMV-seronegative.

The chain recombines TRBV6-5 with TRBJ1-2, with 7 positions matching TRBD1. Per germline, CDR1 MNHEY and CDR2 SVGAGI. The CDR3 loop spans 14 amino acids. J was trimmed by 7 bases and V by 4 bases; bases with no gene match: 9. CDR3 loop: CASSFQGGATGYTF. The CDR3 DNA reads as TGTGCCAGCAGTTTCCAAGGGGGCGCGACTGGCTACACCTTC.

V usage is TRBV2 and J usage is TRBJ1-5; possible D gene TRBD1, 6 bases. Trimming shortened V by 11 bases and J by 2 bases, and 13 bases separated the two germline ends. Germline V CDR1 and CDR2: SNHLY, FYNNEI. The CDR3 has 13 amino acids. The CDR3 DNA follows: TGTGCCGTACAGGGAGGGGGCAATCAGCCCCAGCATTTT. It translates to CAVQGGGNQPQHF. The variable domain in full, completed from reference TRBV2 and TRBJ1-5, reads EPEVTQTPSHQVTQMGQEVILRCVPISNHLYFYWYRQILGQKVEFLVSFYNNEISEKSEIFDDQFSVERPDGSNFTLKIRSTKLEDSAMYFCAVQGGGNQPQHFGDGTRLSIL.

The CDR3 DNA follows: TGTGCCAGCAGCTCGCGGGGGAACACCGGGGAGCTGTTTTTT. Amino acid sequence: CASSSRGNTGELFF. V and J are TRBV11-2 and TRBJ2-2; possibly TRBD2 for D (6 bases). V was shortened by 4 bases and J by 1 base, with 7 bases between the two germline ends. CDR1 SGHAT and CDR2 FQNNGV come from the germline V gene. This CDR3 spans 14 amino acids.

The rearrangement joins TRBV7-2 to TRBJ1-5, with D perhaps TRBD1 (5 bases). The CDR3 extends over 15 amino acids. The V gene's germline CDR1 is SGHTA and CDR2 FQGNSA. Trimming left V 5 bases short and J 2 bases short, with 13 bases between. The DNA of the CDR3 is TGTGCCAGCAGCCCCCAAGGGGTTGGCAATCAGCCCCAGCATTTT. This codes for CASSPQGVGNQPQHF.

The genes are TRBV19 and TRBJ2-3; 7 bases are a match to TRBD1. Unmatched junction bases numbered 2, after V lost 2 bases and J lost 0 bases. This CDR3 has 15 residues. The germline CDR1 and CDR2 sequences are LNHDA and SQIVND (reference sequence). CDR3 in amino acids: CASSIWDRSTDTQYF. The CDR3 DNA sequence: TGTGCCAGTAGTATATGGGACAGAAGCACAGATACGCAGTATTTT.

The V and J genes are TRBV5-4 and TRBJ2-1; D is perhaps TRBD2 (6 bases). CDR1 SGHNT and CDR2 YYREEE come from the germline V gene (reference sequence). V lost 1 base to trimming and J lost 9 bases, with 8 bases between them. CDR3 size: 12 residues. In DNA form, the CDR3 reads TGTGCCAGCAGCTTGAGGGGAGGTGAGCAGTTCTTC. It is translated as CASSLRGGEQFF.

The CDR3 protein is CASSNSFNTEAFF. The CDR3 nucleotides are TGTGCCAGCAGCAATTCTTTTAACACTGAAGCTTTCTTT. The chain employs TRBV14 and TRBJ1-1; D not certain. The germline gives CDR1 SGHDN, CDR2 FVKESK. Trimming pared 5 bases from V and 2 bases from J, leaving 9 bases between. The CDR3 is 13 amino acids.

The chain couples TRBV9 to TRBJ1-4; D ambiguous. The CDR3 covers 14 residues. CDR1 and CDR2 from the germline V gene are SGDLS and YYNGEE. Trimming stripped 0 bases from V and 5 bases from J, with 8 bases between. For the CDR3, the DNA is TGTGCCAGCAGCGTAGTCAGCGGCAATGAAAAACTGTTTTTT. Protein product: CASSVVSGNEKLFF.

The CDR3 loop is CASSSWTDEKLFF. In DNA form, the CDR3 reads TGTGCCAGCAGCTCTTGGACAGACGAAAAACTGTTTTTT. This sequence joins TRBV9 and TRBJ1-4; D is perhaps TRBD1 (6 bases). Trimming left V 4 bases short and J 8 bases short, with 12 bases between. The CDR3 is made up of 13 amino acids. Germline CDR1 is SGDLS and CDR2 is YYNGEE. The whole variable domain, filled in from reference TRBV9 and TRBJ1-4, reads DSGVTQTPKHLITATGQRVTLRCSPRSGDLSVYWYQQSLDQGLQFLIQYYNGEERAKGNILERFSAQQFPDLHSELNLSSLELGDSALYFCASSSWTDEKLFFGSGTQLSVL.

The CDR3 is CASTQDRGSYNEQFF. DNA for the CDR3: TGTGCCAGCACTCAGGACAGGGGCTCCTACAATGAGCAGTTCTTC. The rearrangement joins TRBV27 to TRBJ2-1; 9 bases are a match to TRBD1. V was clipped by 7 bases and J by 0 bases; unmatched bases: 4. Germline V lookup: CDR1 MNHEY, CDR2 SMNVEV (reference sequence). This CDR3 has 15 residues.

The chain links TRBV7-2 to TRBJ1-3; the D gene is possibly TRBD1 (5 bases). The CDR3 runs to 15 residues. Germline CDR1 is SGHTA and CDR2 is FQGNSA. The V gene lost 2 bases and the J gene lost 2 bases, with 10 bases spanning the gap. The CDR3 region has the DNA TGTGCCAGCAGCTTAAGGAGGGGCCCTGGAAACACCATATATTTT. Its protein product is CASSLRRGPGNTIYF. The whole variable domain, filled in from reference TRBV7-2 and TRBJ1-3, reads GAGVSQSPSNKVTEKGKDVELRCDPISGHTALYWYRQSLGQGLEFLIYFQGNSAPDKSGLPSDRFSAERTGGSVSTLTIQRTQQEDSAVYLCASSLRRGPGNTIYFGEGSWLTVV.

This chain joins TRBV27 and TRBJ2-3; 7 bases fit TRBD1. From germline, CDR1 is MNHEY and CDR2 SMNVEV (reference sequence). The CDR3 runs to 16 residues. Trimming cost V 5 bases and J 2 bases; bases outside gene matches: 10. The CDR3 bases are TGTGCCAGCAGTCGTACCGGGACAGAGCCCACAGATACGCAGTATTTT. As protein: CASSRTGTEPTDTQYF.

The genes are TRBV5-6 and TRBJ1-1, with 9 bases aligning to TRBD1. Germline V gives CDR1 SGHDT, CDR2 YYEEEE. The CDR3 runs to 15 residues. After removal of 3 bases from V and 4 bases from J, the junction contained 7 bases not matched to a gene. The chain's CDR3 is CASSWTGDGSTEAFF. CDR3 nucleotide sequence: TGTGCCAGCAGCTGGACAGGGGATGGGTCCACTGAAGCTTTCTTT.

This rearrangement joins TRBV9 to TRBJ1-6; no clear D. V lost 1 base and J 9 bases, leaving 11 bases between the germline ends. Germline values: CDR1 SGDLS, CDR2 YYNGEE. The CDR3 contains 14 residues. The CDR3 spells CASSVRDEGSPLHF. Here the CDR3 DNA reads TGTGCCAGCAGCGTACGCGACGAGGGTTCACCCCTCCACTTT.

The gene calls are TRBV15 and TRBJ2-3; TRBD2 might be the D (6 bases). Trimming left V 6 bases short and J 0 bases short, with 13 bases between. The CDR3 runs 15 residues. Germline V gene sequence: CDR1 LNHNV, CDR2 YYDKDF (reference sequence). In nucleotides, the CDR3 is TGTGCCACCAGTGCCGGGACTCCCAGCACAGATACGCAGTATTTT. Its protein is CATSAGTPSTDTQYF.

The V and J genes are TRBV5-1 and TRBJ1-3; 10 nucleotides agree with TRBD1. The length of the CDR3 is 19 residues. J was trimmed by 0 bases and V by 0 bases; bases with no gene match: 9. Germline CDR1 reads SGHRS; CDR2 reads YFSETQ. In nucleotides, the CDR3 is TGCGCCAGCAGCTTGGCAGGGACAGGGGCTTCGAGCTCTGGAAACACCATATATTTT. It codes for CASSLAGTGASSSGNTIYF.

This clone showed up just once. The chain has TRBV19 and TRBJ2-5; weak D call: TRBD1 (6 bases). Germline V CDR1 and CDR2: LNHDA, SQIVND (reference sequence). The CDR3 has 14 amino acids. V gave up 6 bases and J gave up 5 bases, with 16 bases separating them. CDR3 region: CASRAQGQGETQYF. As DNA, the CDR3 is TGTGCCAGTAGGGCCCAGGGACAAGGGGAGACCCAGTACTTC.

The V gene is TRBV4-1, the J gene TRBJ2-1; D not certain. V lost 10 bases and J 0 bases, leaving 10 bases between the germline ends. This CDR3 region has 13 residues. Germline assignment: CDR1 MGHRA and CDR2 YSYEKL. This CDR3 is CATAQSSYNEQFF. The CDR3 DNA is TGCGCCACCGCACAGAGCTCCTACAATGAGCAGTTCTTC.

The gene calls are TRBV4-1 and TRBJ1-5; 7 bases line up with TRBD1. J was trimmed by 4 bases and V by 3 bases; bases with no gene match: 6. Germline V gene sequence: CDR1 MGHRA, CDR2 YSYEKL. The CDR3 has 15 residues. The CDR3 reads CASSQTGFPNQPQHF. Here the CDR3 DNA reads TGCGCCAGCAGCCAGACAGGGTTTCCTAATCAGCCCCAGCATTTT.

This clone occurred once. The V gene is TRBV15, the J gene TRBJ2-6, with D tentatively TRBD1 (6 bases). Germline V gives CDR1 LNHNV, CDR2 YYDKDF (reference sequence). The CDR3 totals 19 residues. Deletions cut 2 bases from V and 0 bases from J, with 17 bases between. CDR3 DNA: TGTGCCACCAGCAGACTCCAGGGGCTTGAATACTCTGGGGCCAACGTCCTGACTTTC. It specifies CATSRLQGLEYSGANVLTF.